The text below deals with one TCR beta chain. This clone was detected a few times. What this receptor recognizes is not known. One base away there is no much larger clone; base qualities are not given. TCRbeta CDR3 regions were amplified from genomic DNA using the immunoSEQ Assay, a bias-controlled multiplex PCR. The study's processing was this. The number of nucleated cells in each sample was estimated from the amplification of reference gene primers within the assay. To quantify the absolute abundance of each unique TCRbeta CDR3 rearrangement, sequence reads were collapsed and filtered. Productive Simpson clonality was computed per sample as the square root of Simpson's diversity index over productive rearrangements. Sourced from immuneACCESS, this table was stored by TCRdb with only in-frame sequences that have V and J called. A share of the clones is absent; for the studies checked, an unresolved V gene accounts for under half, and the remainder has no known explanation. V and J calls plus clone size are reproduced from that table; the DNA served to infer D and trimming. The sample table shows some 200,000 clones, and around 80% are seen once. The ten largest account for approximately 7.2% of the sample.

Each collaborating institution followed its own protocols to collect whole blood in K2EDTA tubes. For TCRbeta analysis, collaborators shipped samples in one of three forms: frozen whole blood, isolated PBMCs, or DNA extracted from either of those sample types. The data stem from a study of blood T cell repertoires in COVID-19 (TCRdb year 2020). A note on the overall study: Collaborator samples came from the United States, Italy and Spain and covered acute and convalescent phases of COVID-19. Where available, HLA class I and class II types were taken from metadata supplied by the sample provider and were not determined by assay-based typing. A de-identified subject ID, COVID-19 status, age in years and sex were almost always included in the sample metadata. Deeply sampled blood TCRbeta repertoires from subjects exposed to, actively infected with, or recovered from COVID-19 were included in the dataset. Samples came from the ongoing ImmuneRACE study (first 160 participants) plus 1,254 subjects from 6 global collaborators. The material from the prospective study consisted of cDNA or gDNA derived from T cells, B-cell-depleted T cells, or PBMCs. A freely available public database, intended as a resource for researchers studying the immune response to SARS-CoV-2, is where the repertoires were released.

The CDR3 has 14 amino acids, counting the end cysteine and phenylalanine. CDR3 DNA is the only sequence kept; it has 42 bases, read in frame from the first base. CDR1 SGHKS and CDR2 YYEKEE are derived from the germline V gene (reference sequence). Trimming removed 6 bases from V and 6 bases from J; the gene matches leave 9 bases unexplained. The investigation overall reported the following: How much clinical and demographic metadata was included differed by source and by participant, and the metadata was provided uncurated.

The sequence was obtained from a human donor with acute or convalescent COVID-19. The donor label of this sample is uncertain. What was sequenced was peripheral blood. The chain joins TRBV5-5 to TRBJ2-1, and TRBD2 aligns with 7 junction nucleotides. The CDR3 region: CASTLWRTSNEQFF. The DNA sequence is TGTGCCAGCACCCTGTGGCGGACTAGCAATGAGCAGTTCTTC.